The 32 T cell receptor beta chains in this list originate from one sample, sequenced in a study of blood T cell repertoires in COVID-19. Profiling relied on immunoSEQ multiplex PCR, and the TCRdb table lists in-frame clones only, not all of them. This table holds approximately 440,000 clones, 80% to 95% found once. Sequencing used PBMCs or T cells enriched from blood (not recorded which). The receptor set was obtained from a young man who had recovered from COVID-19.

This rearrangement joins TRBV5-1 to TRBJ2-7; D possibly corresponds to TRBD2 (7 bases). The CDR3 is 14 residues long. Germline lookup yields CDR1 SGHRS and CDR2 YFSETQ. V was pared by 6 bases and J by 3 bases, with 16 bases between. The CDR3 DNA follows: TGCGCCAGCAAAGGGGGGGGACCTTACTACGAGCAGTACTTC. This translates into CASKGGGPYYEQYF.

The V and J genes are TRBV9 and TRBJ1-2; unclear D gene. Germline values: CDR1 SGDLS, CDR2 YYNGEE. V lost 4 bases to trimming and J lost 7 bases, with 17 bases between them. The CDR3 sequence is 14 residues long. Written as DNA, the CDR3 is TGTGCCAGCAGCATGGGCCCCCAGATGGGTGGCTACACCTTC. Translation: CASSMGPQMGGYTF. Full variable domain (remainder filled in from reference TRBV9 and TRBJ1-2): DSGVTQTPKHLITATGQRVTLRCSPRSGDLSVYWYQQSLDQGLQFLIQYYNGEERAKGNILERFSAQQFPDLHSELNLSSLELGDSALYFCASSMGPQMGGYTFGSGTRLTVV.

The V gene is TRBV2, the J gene TRBJ1-5, with D perhaps TRBD1 (5 bases). The germline V gene encodes CDR1 SNHLY and CDR2 FYNNEI. The CDR3 runs to 14 residues. With 7 bases removed from V and 2 bases from J, the gap between germline ends came to 12 bases. CDR3 sequence reads: CASTPGRGNQPQHF. The CDR3 DNA follows: TGTGCCAGCACCCCCGGCAGGGGCAATCAGCCCCAGCATTTT.

The rearrangement uses TRBV3-1 (or the pseudogene TRBV3-2) and TRBJ1-3, with a possible D match to TRBD1 (5 bases). This CDR3 spans 15 amino acids. The germline CDR1 and CDR2 sequences are LGHDT and YNNKEL (reference sequence). Trimming removed 3 bases at V and 3 bases at J, with 12 bases between. This CDR3 is CASSHRGEGGNTIYF. CDR3 DNA: TGTGCCAGCAGCCACCGGGGGGAAGGTGGAAACACCATATATTTT.

This clone was recorded a few times. V gene TRBV19 combines with J gene TRBJ1-4; 9 positions match TRBD1. CDR3 size: 17 residues. CDR1 LNHDA and CDR2 SQIVND come from the germline V gene (reference sequence). V lost 8 bases, J lost 3 bases, and 13 bases stayed unmatched. CDR3 DNA: TGTGCCAGTGGCACCGGGACAGGGATGCAGGCTAATGAAAAACTGTTTTTT. Translation gives CASGTGTGMQANEKLFF.

Only one count was recorded for this clone. CDR3 sequence: CASRRGLAGSYNEQFF. Here the CDR3 DNA reads TGCGCCAGCAGACGGGGGCTAGCGGGTTCCTACAATGAGCAGTTCTTC. V and J are TRBV4-1 and TRBJ2-1; 8 nucleotides agree with TRBD2. This CDR3 has 16 residues. Germline lookup yields CDR1 MGHRA and CDR2 YSYEKL. J lost 1 base, V lost 6 bases, and 8 bases had no gene match.

The chain links TRBV25-1 to TRBJ1-3; possible D gene TRBD1, 5 bases. The CDR3 spans 14 residues. Trimming removed 6 bases at V and 0 bases at J, with 9 bases between. Looked up from germline, CDR1 is MGHDK and CDR2 is SYGVNS. The CDR3 here is CASRDRYSGNTIYF. The DNA of the CDR3 is TGTGCCAGCAGAGACAGATACTCTGGAAACACCATATATTTT.

The rearrangement links TRBV19 to TRBJ1-5; 9 bases agree with TRBD1. The germline gives CDR1 LNHDA, CDR2 SQIVND (reference sequence). CDR3 length: 17 amino acids. V was pared by 6 bases and J by 0 bases, with 9 bases of the junction left unmatched. CDR3 sequence (DNA): TGTGCCAGTAGGGTGACAGGGGGGGCTTATAGCAATCAGCCCCAGCATTTT. Translation gives CASRVTGGAYSNQPQHF.

The chain combines TRBV6-5 with TRBJ2-5; D call uncertain. CDR3 size: 14 residues. V shed 6 bases and J shed 7 bases, with 18 bases lying between them. Per germline, CDR1 MNHEY and CDR2 SVGAGI. The CDR3 region is CASRSPTVLGTQYF. The CDR3 coding sequence is TGTGCCAGCAGATCCCCGACTGTGCTTGGGACCCAGTACTTC.

The V call is TRBV7-9, the J call TRBJ2-7, with a possible D match to TRBD2 (6 bases). V was shortened by 3 bases and J by 2 bases, with 11 bases between the two germline ends. This CDR3 has 14 amino acids. From germline, CDR1 is SEHNR and CDR2 FQNEAQ (reference sequence). CDR3 protein: CASSLTAGPYEQYF. CDR3 DNA: TGTGCCAGCAGCTTGACGGCGGGACCCTACGAGCAGTACTTC.

V is TRBV19 and J is TRBJ2-1; TRBD1 agrees at 9 bases. Losses at the gene ends were 5 bases for V and 5 bases for J; bases not matched to a gene: 13. Germline CDR1 is LNHDA and CDR2 is SQIVND (reference sequence). The CDR3 sequence is 17 residues long. For the CDR3, the DNA is TGTGCCAGTAGTCCGTTGGCCGGGACAGGGAGGGACAATGAGCAGTTCTTC. Translation gives CASSPLAGTGRDNEQFF.

The V and J genes are TRBV6-1 and TRBJ1-6; no definite D call. The CDR3 runs 16 residues. Trimming shortened V by 4 bases and J by 6 bases, and 16 bases separated the two germline ends. CDR1 is MNHNS and CDR2 is SASEGT in the germline V gene. The CDR3 bases are TGTGCCAGCAGTGTGACCCCGAGGTTAGGTAATTCACCCCTCCACTTT. Residues: CASSVTPRLGNSPLHF.

This CDR3 is CASSRDRGLATNEKLFF. For the CDR3, the DNA is TGTGCCAGCAGCAGGGACAGGGGCCTAGCAACTAATGAAAAACTGTTTTTT. The rearrangement joins TRBV5-8 to TRBJ1-4, with TRBD1 identical over 10 bases. The germline V gene has CDR1 SGHTS and CDR2 YDEGEE. V gave up 4 bases and J gave up 0 bases; unmatched junction bases: 6. CDR3 length: 17 residues.

The genes are TRBV10-3 and TRBJ2-1; D uncertain. V was shortened by 6 bases and J by 0 bases, with 15 bases between the two germline ends. This CDR3 is built from 16 residues. Germline loops: CDR1 ENHRY, CDR2 SYGVKD. The CDR3 region has the DNA TGTGCCATCAGCGCCTTGGCCTCTAGCTCCTACAATGAGCAGTTCTTC. As protein: CAISALASSSYNEQFF.

CDR3 amino acids: CASVLERGFSNEQFF. DNA of the CDR3: TGTGCCAGCGTGCTAGAAAGGGGATTTTCCAATGAGCAGTTCTTC. The gene calls are TRBV28 and TRBJ2-1, with a tentative D call TRBD1 (5 bases). Germline lookup yields CDR1 MDHEN and CDR2 SYDVKM. The CDR3 has 15 amino acids. Trimming pared 8 bases from V and 6 bases from J, leaving 20 bases between.

The V gene is TRBV28, the J gene TRBJ2-1; TRBD1 matches at 7 bases. The CDR3 extends over 15 amino acids. V lost 2 bases, J lost 5 bases, and 6 bases stayed unmatched. Germline CDR1 and CDR2: MDHEN and SYDVKM. The CDR3 bases are TGTGCCAGCAGTTTACTGCGGCAGGGGGACAATGAGCAGTTCTTC. This translates into CASSLLRQGDNEQFF.

The CDR3 sequence is CASSLNHGVYNEQFF. The CDR3 bases are TGCGCCAGCAGCTTGAATCACGGGGTCTACAATGAGCAGTTCTTC. The V call is TRBV5-1, the J call TRBJ2-1, with D maybe TRBD2 (5 bases). The germline V and J ends were trimmed by 1 base and 3 bases, with 11 bases remaining between them. This CDR3 region has 15 residues. Germline CDR1 SGHRS, CDR2 YFSETQ.

The chain uses TRBV6-5 and TRBJ1-3; 10 bases are shared with TRBD1. This CDR3 is 15 amino acids long. The V gene's germline CDR1 is MNHEY and CDR2 SVGAGI. J lost 4 bases, V lost 6 bases, and 6 bases had no gene match. CDR3 in amino acids: CASSPGQGFGNTIYF. CDR3 sequence (DNA): TGTGCCAGCAGCCCGGGACAGGGGTTCGGAAACACCATATATTTT.

Turning to this clone: This CDR3 is also generated by other DNA sequences in the sample. The gene calls are TRBV4-1 and TRBJ2-7, with a tentative D call TRBD2 (5 bases). The length of the CDR3 is 14 residues. Trimming cost V 4 bases and J 4 bases, with 14 bases left between them. Germline V lookup: CDR1 MGHRA, CDR2 YSYEKL. As DNA, the CDR3 is TGCGCCAGCAGCCTCGATCGGGGTAGGTACGAGCAGTACTTC. Its translation: CASSLDRGRYEQYF.

The V call is TRBV28, the J call TRBJ1-6; TRBD1 is a possible D gene (5 bases). The V end was cut by 2 bases, the J end by 0 bases, with 8 bases between. Germline V gives CDR1 MDHEN, CDR2 SYDVKM. The CDR3 has 16 amino acids. As DNA, the CDR3 is TGTGCCAGCAGTTTAGGGGGGTTCTCCTATAATTCACCCCTCCACTTT. This codes for CASSLGGFSYNSPLHF.

This chain links TRBV30 with TRBJ2-7; 14 nucleotides match TRBD2. Unmatched junction bases numbered 5, after V lost 1 base and J lost 6 bases. Germline V gene data show CDR1 as GTSNPN and CDR2 as SVGIG (reference sequence). The CDR3 loop spans 15 amino acids. In nucleotides, the CDR3 is TGTGCCTGGAGTGGACTAGCGGGAGGGCCTAGCGAGCAGTACTTC. Encoded protein: CAWSGLAGGPSEQYF.

The J gene is TRBJ1-1, the V gene TRBV3-1 (or the pseudogene TRBV3-2), with D uncertain. V shed 2 bases and J shed 0 bases, with 13 bases lying between them. From germline, CDR1 is LGHDT and CDR2 YNNKEL (reference sequence). The CDR3 consists of 16 residues. Here the CDR3 reads CASSQPGRRLNTEAFF. CDR3 DNA sequence: TGTGCCAGCAGCCAACCCGGCCGGCGGTTGAACACTGAAGCTTTCTTT.

The chain couples TRBV19 to TRBJ1-5; a possible D gene is TRBD1 (5 bases). The CDR3 has 14 residues. V lost 6 bases and J lost 7, with 16 bases in between. Germline assignment: CDR1 LNHDA and CDR2 SQIVND (reference sequence). For the CDR3, the DNA is TGTGCCAGTAGACATAACGGGGGGGACCAGCCCCAGCATTTT. This translates into CASRHNGGDQPQHF.

The V gene is TRBV28, the J gene TRBJ1-5; no definite D call. Trimming cost V 5 bases and J 5 bases, with 19 bases left between them. The CDR3 length is 16 residues. Germline CDR1 and CDR2: MDHEN and SYDVKM. The CDR3 DNA reads as TGTGCCAGCAGTCTCACCTTCTTCCGTACGGATCAGCCCCAGCATTTT. As protein: CASSLTFFRTDQPQHF.

J is TRBJ1-1 and V is TRBV27; 9 bases are shared with TRBD1. This CDR3 contains 16 residues. Germline V gene data show CDR1 as MNHEY and CDR2 as SMNVEV (reference sequence). V lost 5 bases and J lost 2; bases outside the gene matches: 9. The CDR3 nucleotides read TGTGCCAGCAGTCCTGGACAGGGGAAATTTAACACTGAAGCTTTCTTT. It encodes CASSPGQGKFNTEAFF.

As regards this clone: Different DNA sequences within this sample yield the same CDR3. The rearrangement joins TRBV2 to TRBJ2-5; D remains unclear. The CDR3 is made up of 12 amino acids. V lost 0 bases and J lost 4, with 3 bases in between. Per germline, CDR1 SNHLY and CDR2 FYNNEI. DNA of the CDR3: TGTGCCAGCAGTGAAGCGCGAGAGACCCAGTACTTC. It specifies CASSEARETQYF.

The genes are TRBV6-2 or TRBV6-3 and TRBJ1-4; TRBD1 agrees at 10 bases. CDR1 and CDR2 (germline): MNHEY, SVGEGT. Trimming cost V 5 bases and J 3 bases; bases outside gene matches: 3. This CDR3 is built from 15 residues. CDR3 protein: CASSRDRGPNEKLFF. CDR3 nucleotide sequence: TGTGCCAGCAGTCGAGACAGGGGGCCTAATGAAAAACTGTTTTTT.

The CDR3, as DNA: TGTGCCACCAGCAGGCTTCCGAGCTCCTACAATGAGCAGTTCTTC. Translated: CATSRLPSSYNEQFF. The chain has TRBV15 and TRBJ2-1; D not certain. V lost 3 bases to trimming and J lost 0 bases, with 9 bases between them. The CDR3 spans 15 residues. Per germline, CDR1 LNHNV and CDR2 YYDKDF (reference sequence).

This clone was picked up a small number of times. The rearrangement joins TRBV5-1 to TRBJ1-6, with TRBD1 identical over 9 bases. Losses at the gene ends were 4 bases for V and 8 bases for J; bases not matched to a gene: 4. The CDR3 extends over 14 amino acids. The V gene's germline CDR1 is SGHRS and CDR2 YFSETQ. The CDR3 spells CASSRGTGYSPLHF. The CDR3 DNA sequence: TGCGCCAGCAGCCGTGGGACAGGGTATTCACCCCTCCACTTT.

The chain recombines TRBV5-1 with TRBJ1-2; no clear D. In germline, CDR1 is SGHRS, CDR2 YFSETQ. There are 13 residues in the CDR3. The V end lost 0 bases, the J end lost 7 bases, and 10 bases lay between the germline ends. This chain's CDR3 is CASSLDLEIGYTF. The CDR3 nucleotides read TGCGCCAGCAGCTTGGATCTAGAGATTGGCTACACCTTC.

Here the CDR3 reads CASSDTVYEQYF. The CDR3 DNA sequence: TGTGCCAGCAGTGATACGGTGTATGAGCAGTACTTC. The chain has TRBV2 and TRBJ2-7; no firm D call. This CDR3 is 12 amino acids long. From germline, CDR1 is SNHLY and CDR2 FYNNEI. V gave up 3 bases and J gave up 7 bases, with 10 bases separating them.

V usage is TRBV24-1 and J usage is TRBJ2-1; 8 bases map to TRBD2. Unmatched junction bases numbered 13, after V lost 9 bases and J lost 7 bases. Germline loops: CDR1 KGHDR, CDR2 SFDVKD. This CDR3 contains 15 residues. This CDR3 is CATGRREARGNEQFF. DNA of the CDR3: TGTGCCACCGGGCGGCGGGAGGCGCGAGGGAATGAGCAGTTCTTC.